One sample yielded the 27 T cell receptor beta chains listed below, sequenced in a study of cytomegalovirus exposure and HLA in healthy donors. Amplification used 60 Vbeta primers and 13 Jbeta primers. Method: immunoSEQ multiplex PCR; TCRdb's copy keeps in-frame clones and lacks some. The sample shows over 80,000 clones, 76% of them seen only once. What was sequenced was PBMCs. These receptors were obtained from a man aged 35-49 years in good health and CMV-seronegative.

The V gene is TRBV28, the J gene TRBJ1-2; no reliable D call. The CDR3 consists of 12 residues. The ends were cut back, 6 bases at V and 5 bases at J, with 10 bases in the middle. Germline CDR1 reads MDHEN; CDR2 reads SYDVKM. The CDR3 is CASSREPYGYTF. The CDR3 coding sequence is TGTGCCAGCAGCCGGGAGCCGTATGGCTACACCTTC.

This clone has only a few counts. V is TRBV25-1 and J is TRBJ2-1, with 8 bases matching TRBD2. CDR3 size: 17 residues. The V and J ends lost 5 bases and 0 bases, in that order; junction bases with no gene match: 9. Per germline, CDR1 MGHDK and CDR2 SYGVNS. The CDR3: CASSPSGTSLSYNEQFF. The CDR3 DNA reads TGTGCCAGCAGTCCATCCGGGACTAGTCTCTCCTACAATGAGCAGTTCTTC.

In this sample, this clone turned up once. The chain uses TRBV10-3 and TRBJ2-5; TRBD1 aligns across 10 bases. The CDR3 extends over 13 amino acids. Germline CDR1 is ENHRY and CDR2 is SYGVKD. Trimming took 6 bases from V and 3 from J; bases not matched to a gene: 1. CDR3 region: CAIRGTGEETQYF. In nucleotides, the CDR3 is TGTGCCATCAGGGGGACAGGGGAAGAGACCCAGTACTTC.

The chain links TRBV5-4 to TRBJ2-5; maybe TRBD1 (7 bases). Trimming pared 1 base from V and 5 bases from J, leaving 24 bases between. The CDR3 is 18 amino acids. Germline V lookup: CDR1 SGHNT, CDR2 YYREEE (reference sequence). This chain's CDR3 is CASSLIRGPGGMGETQYF. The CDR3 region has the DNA TGTGCCAGCAGCTTGATTCGTGGGCCAGGGGGGATGGGGGAGACCCAGTACTTC.

The DNA for the CDR3 is TGCGCCAGCAGCCAAGACCGGTCCTACGAGCAGTACTTC. It is translated as CASSQDRSYEQYF. The chain is built from TRBV4-3 and TRBJ2-7, with D unclear. The CDR3 is 13 residues long. Trimming shortened V by 0 bases and J by 1 base, and 4 bases separated the two germline ends. Germline CDR1 is LGHNA and CDR2 is YSLEER.

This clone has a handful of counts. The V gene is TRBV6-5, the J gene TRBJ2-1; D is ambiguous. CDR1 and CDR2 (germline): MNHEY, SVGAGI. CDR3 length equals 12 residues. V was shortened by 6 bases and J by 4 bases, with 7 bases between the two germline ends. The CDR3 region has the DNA TGTGCCAGCAGAACGGTGTACAATGAGCAGTTCTTC. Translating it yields CASRTVYNEQFF.

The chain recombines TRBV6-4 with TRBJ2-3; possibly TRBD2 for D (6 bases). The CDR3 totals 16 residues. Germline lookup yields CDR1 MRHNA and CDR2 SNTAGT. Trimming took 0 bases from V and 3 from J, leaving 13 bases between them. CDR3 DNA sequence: TGTGCCAGCAGTGACTCTACCGGCGGGGCAACAGATACGCAGTATTTT. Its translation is CASSDSTGGATDTQYF.

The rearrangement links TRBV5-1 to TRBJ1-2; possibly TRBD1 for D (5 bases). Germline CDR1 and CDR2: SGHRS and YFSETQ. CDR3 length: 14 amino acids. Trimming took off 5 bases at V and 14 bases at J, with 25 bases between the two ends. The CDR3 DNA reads TGCGCCAGCAGTTCACAGGACGGGCCTTATGGCTGGACCTTC. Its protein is CASSSQDGPYGWTF.

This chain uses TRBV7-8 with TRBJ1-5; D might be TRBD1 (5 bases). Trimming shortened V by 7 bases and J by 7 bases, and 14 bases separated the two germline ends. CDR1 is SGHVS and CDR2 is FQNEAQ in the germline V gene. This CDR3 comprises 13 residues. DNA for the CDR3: TGTGCCAGCAACCTCCAGGGTCGGCAGCCCCAGCATTTT. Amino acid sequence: CASNLQGRQPQHF. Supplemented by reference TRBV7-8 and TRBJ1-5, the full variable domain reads GAGVSQSPRYKVAKRGQDVALRCDPISGHVSLFWYQQALGQGPEFLTYFQNEAQLDKSGLPSDRFFAERPEGSVSTLKIQRTQQEDSAVYLCASNLQGRQPQHFGDGTRLSIL.

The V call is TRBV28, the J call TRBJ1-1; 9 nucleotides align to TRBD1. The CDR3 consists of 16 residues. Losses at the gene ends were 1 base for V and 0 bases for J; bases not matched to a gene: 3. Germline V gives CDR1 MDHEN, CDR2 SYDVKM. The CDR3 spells CASSLSQGAVNTEAFF. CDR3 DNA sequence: TGTGCCAGCAGTTTATCACAGGGGGCGGTGAACACTGAAGCTTTCTTT. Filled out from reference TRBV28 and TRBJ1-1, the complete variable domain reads DVKVTQSSRYLVKRTGEKVFLECVQDMDHENMFWYRQDPGLGLRLIYFSYDVKMKEKGDIPEGYSVSREKKERFSLILESASTNQTSMYLCASSLSQGAVNTEAFFGQGTRLTVV.

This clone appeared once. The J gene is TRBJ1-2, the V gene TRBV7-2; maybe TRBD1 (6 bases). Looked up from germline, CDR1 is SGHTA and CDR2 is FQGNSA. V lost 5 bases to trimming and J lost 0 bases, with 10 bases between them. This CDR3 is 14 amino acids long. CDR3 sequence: CASSGRTANYGYTF. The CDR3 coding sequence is TGTGCCAGCAGCGGTCGGACAGCTAACTATGGCTACACCTTC.

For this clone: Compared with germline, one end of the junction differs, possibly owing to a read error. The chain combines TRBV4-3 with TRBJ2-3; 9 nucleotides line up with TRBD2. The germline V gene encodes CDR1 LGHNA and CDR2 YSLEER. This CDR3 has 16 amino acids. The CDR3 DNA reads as TGCGCCAGCAGTCAAGTGCTGCTAGCGGGGACAGATACGCAGTATTTT. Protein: CASSQVLLAGTDTQYF.

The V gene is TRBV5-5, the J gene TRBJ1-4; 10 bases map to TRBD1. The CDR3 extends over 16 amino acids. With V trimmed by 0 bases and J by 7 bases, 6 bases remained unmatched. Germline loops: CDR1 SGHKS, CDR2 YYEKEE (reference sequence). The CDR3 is CASSLGDRGQGEKLFF. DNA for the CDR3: TGTGCCAGCAGCTTGGGTGACAGGGGGCAGGGTGAAAAACTGTTTTTT.

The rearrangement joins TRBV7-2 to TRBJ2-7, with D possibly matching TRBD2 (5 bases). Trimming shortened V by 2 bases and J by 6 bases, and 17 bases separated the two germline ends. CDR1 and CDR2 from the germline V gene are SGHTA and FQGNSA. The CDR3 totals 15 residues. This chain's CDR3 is CASSLLRVARGEQYF. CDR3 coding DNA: TGTGCCAGCAGCTTACTGAGGGTCGCTAGAGGCGAGCAGTACTTC.

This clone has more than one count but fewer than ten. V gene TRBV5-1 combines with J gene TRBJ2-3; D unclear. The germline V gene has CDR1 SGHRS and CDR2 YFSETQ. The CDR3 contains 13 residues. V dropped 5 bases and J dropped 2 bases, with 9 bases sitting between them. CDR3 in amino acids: CASSSSPTDTQYF. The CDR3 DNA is TGCGCCAGCAGTTCTAGTCCCACAGATACGCAGTATTTT.

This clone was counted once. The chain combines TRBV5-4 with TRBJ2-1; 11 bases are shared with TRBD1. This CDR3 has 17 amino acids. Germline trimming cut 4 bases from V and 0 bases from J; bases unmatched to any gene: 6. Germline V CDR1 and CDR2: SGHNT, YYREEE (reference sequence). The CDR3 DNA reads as TGTGCCAGCAGCAGGGACAGGGGGTCCATCTCCTACAATGAGCAGTTCTTC. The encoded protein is CASSRDRGSISYNEQFF.

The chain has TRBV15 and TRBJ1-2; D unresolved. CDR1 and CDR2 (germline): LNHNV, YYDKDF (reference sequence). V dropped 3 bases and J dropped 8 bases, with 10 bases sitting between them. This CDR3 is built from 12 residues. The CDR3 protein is CATSSHSGGYTF. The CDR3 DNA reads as TGTGCCACCAGCAGTCACAGCGGGGGCTACACCTTC.

CDR3 DNA: TGTGCCAGCAGCATAGCGGGGGGTTACAATGAGCAGTTCTTC. It specifies CASSIAGGYNEQFF. The chain links TRBV5-6 to TRBJ2-1; TRBD2 agrees at 10 bases. The trim removed 4 bases at V and 4 bases at J, leaving 2 bases unmatched. The CDR3 runs 14 residues. The germline gives CDR1 SGHDT, CDR2 YYEEEE. Complete variable domain (other parts from reference TRBV5-6 and TRBJ2-1): DAGVTQSPTHLIKTRGQQVTLRCSPKSGHDTVSWYQQALGQGPQFIFQYYEEEERQRGNFPDRFSGHQFPNYSSELNVNALLLGDSALYLCASSIAGGYNEQFFGPGTRLTVL.

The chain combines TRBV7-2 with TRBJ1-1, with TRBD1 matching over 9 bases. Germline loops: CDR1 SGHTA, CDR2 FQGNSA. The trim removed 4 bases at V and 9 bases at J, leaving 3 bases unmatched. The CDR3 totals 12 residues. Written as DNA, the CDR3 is TGTGCCAGCAGCTCAAACAGGGGGCAAGCTTTCTTT. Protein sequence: CASSSNRGQAFF.

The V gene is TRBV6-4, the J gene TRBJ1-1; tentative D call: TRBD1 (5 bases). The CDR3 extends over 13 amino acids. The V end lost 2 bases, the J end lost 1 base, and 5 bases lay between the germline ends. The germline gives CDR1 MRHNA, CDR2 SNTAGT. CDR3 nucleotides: TGTGCCAGCAGTGACACAGGGAACACTGAAGCTTTCTTT. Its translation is CASSDTGNTEAFF.

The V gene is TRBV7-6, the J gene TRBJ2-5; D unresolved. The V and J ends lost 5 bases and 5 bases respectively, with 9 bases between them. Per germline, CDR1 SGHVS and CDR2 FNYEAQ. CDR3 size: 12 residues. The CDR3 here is CASSRERETQYF. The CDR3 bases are TGTGCCAGCAGCCGAGAGAGGGAGACCCAGTACTTC.

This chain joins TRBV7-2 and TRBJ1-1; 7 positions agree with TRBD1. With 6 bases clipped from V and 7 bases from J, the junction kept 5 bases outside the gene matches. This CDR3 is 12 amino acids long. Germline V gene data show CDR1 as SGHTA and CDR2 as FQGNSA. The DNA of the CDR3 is TGTGCCAGCAGGATTGACAGGGTTGAAGCTTTCTTT. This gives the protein CASRIDRVEAFF.

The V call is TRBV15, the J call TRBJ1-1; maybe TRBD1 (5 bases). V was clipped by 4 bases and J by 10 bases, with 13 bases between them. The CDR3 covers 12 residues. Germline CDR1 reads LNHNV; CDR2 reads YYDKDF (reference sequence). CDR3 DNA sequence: TGTGCCACCAGCATCGACAGTCAATCAGCTTTCTTT. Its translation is CATSIDSQSAFF.

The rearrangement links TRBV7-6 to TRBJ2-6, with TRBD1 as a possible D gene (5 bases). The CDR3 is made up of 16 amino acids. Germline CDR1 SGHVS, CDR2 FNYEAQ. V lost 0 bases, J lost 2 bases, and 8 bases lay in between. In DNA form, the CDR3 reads TGTGCCAGCAGCTTAGCCAGGGTAGCTGGGGCCAACGTCCTGACTTTC. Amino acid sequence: CASSLARVAGANVLTF.

The CDR3 sequence: CASSQEGTITEAFF. The CDR3 DNA reads as TGCGCCAGCAGCCAAGAGGGCACGATCACTGAAGCTTTCTTT. The gene calls are TRBV4-3 and TRBJ1-1; D is unresolved. V lost 0 bases to trimming and J lost 4 bases, with 9 bases between them. CDR1 and CDR2 from the germline V gene are LGHNA and YSLEER. The CDR3 contains 14 residues.

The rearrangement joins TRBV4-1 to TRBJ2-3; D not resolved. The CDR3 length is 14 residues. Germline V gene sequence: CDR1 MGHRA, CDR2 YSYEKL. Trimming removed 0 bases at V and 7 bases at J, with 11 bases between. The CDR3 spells CASSQDLGSNTQYF. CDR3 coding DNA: TGCGCCAGCAGCCAAGATCTAGGCTCAAATACGCAGTATTTT.

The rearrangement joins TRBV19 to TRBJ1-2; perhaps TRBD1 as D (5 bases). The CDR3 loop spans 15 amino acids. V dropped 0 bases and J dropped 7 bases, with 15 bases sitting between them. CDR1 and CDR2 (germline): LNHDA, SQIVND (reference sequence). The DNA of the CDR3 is TGTGCCAGTAGTATAGAAAGGGGCAGGGCTGGTGGCTACACCTTC. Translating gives CASSIERGRAGGYTF.